The clone carrying this TCR beta chain has a count of ten or more. Library construction for TCR beta used iRepertoire HTBI primers and Arm-PCR of CDR3 regions. TCRdb redid the calling of the multiplex PCR reads with MiXCR, one entry per CDR3 protein. The sample holds roughly 500,000 distinct CDR3 sequences, less than 15% seen once. Noted time point: newly diagnosed GD, antithyroid drugs for less than 3 months. The TCR library used RNA extracted from PBMCs. The source of the sample is a study of regulatory T cells in long-lasting Graves disease. Study in general: Newly diagnosed Graves' patients had taken antithyroid drugs under 3 months.

These data also featured in a second study, about T cells in Graves' hyperthyroidism and ophthalmopathy.

Sequences were derived from peripheral blood mononuclear cells (PBMCs), sampled at new diagnosis, from a patient treated with antithyroid drugs. The receptor was derived from a man aged 25-45 years with Graves disease.

The CDR3 loop reads CSVEDIGGSGTDTQYF. As DNA, the CDR3 is TGCAGCGTTGAAGACATTGGCGGGAGTGGCACAGATACGCAGTATTTT. The chain joins TRBV29-1 to TRBJ2-3, with 7 bases aligning to TRBD2. Looked up from germline, CDR1 is SQVTM and CDR2 is ANQGSEA. CDR3 length equals 16 residues. V lost 0 bases and J lost 1; bases outside the gene matches: 7.